The 22 T cell receptor beta chains below were found in one sample sequenced in a study of shared clonotypes between healthy human individuals. The data were produced by immunoSEQ multiplex PCR, yet TCRdb's version contains in-frame clones alone and is incomplete. The repertoire holds 2 million to 2.5 million clones, 90% to 95% seen once, with 0.3% to 0.4% in the top ten. The source material was naive CD4+ T cells from PBMCs. Subset denoted: CD45RA+ positively selected. Receptors were obtained from a man aged 18 to 29 in good health. Some clones in this sample may be carry-over from other donors' samples.

The V gene is TRBV28, the J gene TRBJ2-7, with 10 positions matching TRBD1. Germline V gives CDR1 MDHEN, CDR2 SYDVKM. The CDR3 covers 18 residues. The V and J ends lost 6 bases and 4 bases, in that order; junction bases with no gene match: 18. CDR3 sequence reads: CASSFSEIPGTGVYEQYF. The CDR3 region has the DNA TGTGCCAGCAGCTTTTCGGAAATTCCCGGGACAGGGGTATACGAGCAGTACTTC.

This chain connects TRBV28 to TRBJ2-7, with 9 positions matching TRBD1. The junction had 7 bases not matched to a gene; V was cut back by 4 bases and J by 3 bases. Germline V gene lookup returns CDR1 MDHEN and CDR2 SYDVKM. The CDR3 runs to 15 residues. The CDR3: CASSSGQGINYEQYF. CDR3 nucleotide sequence: TGTGCCAGCAGTTCCGGACAGGGGATTAACTACGAGCAGTACTTC.

The rearrangement links TRBV5-5 to TRBJ2-7, with D maybe TRBD1 (5 bases). The CDR3 consists of 13 residues. The germline CDR1 and CDR2 sequences are SGHKS and YYEKEE (reference sequence). Trimming cost V 4 bases and J 6 bases, with 14 bases left between them. The CDR3 DNA sequence: TGTGCCAGCAGCCCCGGACAAGGTGGCGAGCAGTACTTC. Translated: CASSPGQGGEQYF.

This chain links TRBV18 with TRBJ2-2; 7 positions match TRBD2. CDR3 length equals 15 residues. Germline V gene lookup returns CDR1 KGHSH and CDR2 LQKENI. V was pared by 3 bases and J by 6 bases, with 7 bases of the junction left unmatched. The CDR3 protein is CASSPRLAESGELFF. The CDR3 nucleotides read TGTGCCAGCTCACCGAGACTAGCAGAATCCGGGGAGCTGTTTTTT.

The rearrangement links TRBV2 to TRBJ1-1; no clear D gene. Between the trimmed V and J ends, which lost 4 bases and 2 bases, there was a span of 11 bases. This CDR3 region has 14 residues. Germline CDR1 reads SNHLY; CDR2 reads FYNNEI. DNA of the CDR3: TGTGCCAGCAGTGTACGTCAGCATAACACTGAAGCTTTCTTT. Translation gives CASSVRQHNTEAFF.

The V and J genes are TRBV4-1 and TRBJ2-5; TRBD1 matches at 10 bases. This CDR3 has 16 amino acids. Germline V gene sequence: CDR1 MGHRA, CDR2 YSYEKL. Germline trimming cut 1 base from V and 4 bases from J; bases unmatched to any gene: 6. The CDR3 sequence is CASSQGGDRGGETQYF. Here the CDR3 DNA reads TGCGCCAGCAGCCAAGGGGGGGACAGGGGTGGAGAGACCCAGTACTTC.

This clone was detected only a few times. CDR3 region: CASSPGQGLQPQHF. CDR3 in DNA: TGCGCCAGCAGCCCGGGACAGGGACTGCAGCCCCAGCATTTT. This chain links TRBV5-1 with TRBJ1-5; 9 bases are a match to TRBD1. V was clipped by 4 bases and J by 7 bases; unmatched bases: 6. The CDR3 is 14 amino acids. The germline V gene encodes CDR1 SGHRS and CDR2 YFSETQ.

In this sample, this clone turned up once. The rearrangement uses TRBV5-5 and TRBJ1-4; 10 bases are a match to TRBD1. With V trimmed by 4 bases and J by 8 bases, 14 bases remained unmatched. This CDR3 region has 17 residues. Germline-derived CDR1 and CDR2 are SGHKS and YYEKEE (reference sequence). CDR3 nucleotide sequence: TGTGCCAGCAGCCTCGGACCCCAGACAGGGGGCGTCGAAAAACTGTTTTTT. This encodes CASSLGPQTGGVEKLFF.

The J gene is TRBJ2-1, the V gene TRBV4-3, with D uncertain. Between the trimmed V and J ends, which lost 0 bases and 8 bases, there was a span of 8 bases. CDR3 length: 13 residues. In germline, CDR1 is LGHNA, CDR2 YSLEER. This chain's CDR3 is CASSQEGGDEQFF. CDR3 coding DNA: TGCGCCAGCAGCCAAGAAGGTGGGGATGAGCAGTTCTTC.

J is TRBJ1-3 and V is TRBV30; 9 positions agree with TRBD1. The trim removed 5 bases at V and 1 base at J, leaving 6 bases unmatched. CDR3 length equals 15 residues. The germline gives CDR1 GTSNPN, CDR2 SVGIG (reference sequence). The CDR3 sequence: CAWGPGTGSGNTIYF. The CDR3 DNA sequence: TGTGCCTGGGGCCCCGGGACAGGGTCTGGAAACACCATATATTTT.

The J gene is TRBJ1-5, the V gene TRBV6-7, with unresolved D. TRBV6-7 is an ORF for which the function is uncertain. This CDR3 has 16 amino acids. The V gene lost 0 bases and the J gene lost 5 bases, with 14 bases spanning the gap. The CDR3 here is CASSYSPGGGHQPQHF. CDR3 coding DNA: TGTGCCAGCAGTTACTCGCCCGGAGGAGGCCATCAGCCCCAGCATTTT.

The chain's CDR3 is CASSRQYTNYGYTF. CDR3 bases: TGTGCCAGCAGCCGACAGTATACTAACTATGGCTACACCTTC. The rearrangement links TRBV5-8 to TRBJ1-2; maybe TRBD1 (5 bases). CDR1 and CDR2 from the germline V gene are SGHTS and YDEGEE. Between the trimmed V and J ends, which lost 4 bases and 0 bases, there was a span of 10 bases. This CDR3 has 14 residues.

This sequence joins TRBV2 and TRBJ1-4; 9 bases match TRBD1. CDR1 SNHLY and CDR2 FYNNEI come from the germline V gene. This CDR3 contains 14 residues. Unmatched junction bases numbered 6, after V lost 6 bases and J lost 7 bases. In DNA, the CDR3 is TGTGCCAGCAGCCCGACAGGGGGAGGTGAAAAACTGTTTTTT. Translating gives CASSPTGGGEKLFF.

The chain couples TRBV6-6 to TRBJ2-3, with TRBD2 as a possible D gene (7 bases). Per the germline V gene, CDR1 is MNHNY and CDR2 is SVGAGI (reference sequence). The V end lost 3 bases, the J end lost 4 bases, and 17 bases lay between the germline ends. The CDR3 extends over 16 amino acids. DNA for the CDR3: TGTGCCAGCAGTTATCCTGGGGGCGGGAGTTCAGATACGCAGTATTTT. It yields the protein CASSYPGGGSSDTQYF.

This chain uses TRBV6-5 with TRBJ2-3; D gene ambiguous. There are 12 residues in the CDR3. Between the trimmed V and J ends, which lost 4 bases and 6 bases, there was a span of 8 bases. The germline V gene has CDR1 MNHEY and CDR2 SVGAGI. CDR3 nucleotide sequence: TGTGCCAGCAGTTCCCTGGGGGATACGCAGTATTTT. It specifies CASSSLGDTQYF.

The V call is TRBV5-1, the J call TRBJ1-2; D is undetermined. V shed 1 base and J shed 5 bases, with 9 bases lying between them. The CDR3 loop spans 13 amino acids. CDR1 SGHRS and CDR2 YFSETQ come from the germline V gene. CDR3 nucleotide sequence: TGCGCCAGCAGCTTGCCTACCTTATATGGCTACACCTTC. It codes for CASSLPTLYGYTF. The whole variable domain, remainder taken from reference TRBV5-1 and TRBJ1-2, is KAGVTQTPRYLIKTRGQQVTLSCSPISGHRSVSWYQQTPGQGLQFLFEYFSETQRNKGNFPGRFSGRQFSNSRSEMNVSTLELGDSALYLCASSLPTLYGYTFGSGTRLTVV.

This clone is a singleton in its sample. The genes are TRBV28 and TRBJ1-2; D not resolved. Germline V gene data show CDR1 as MDHEN and CDR2 as SYDVKM. Trimming shortened V by 6 bases and J by 9 bases, and 17 bases separated the two germline ends. There are 13 residues in the CDR3. The CDR3 bases are TGTGCCAGCAGCCAGGTGGTCTCGTCTAGCTACACCTTC. Protein product: CASSQVVSSSYTF.

This chain uses TRBV27 with TRBJ1-1; D is uncertain. The CDR3 loop spans 13 amino acids. V was clipped by 4 bases and J by 3 bases, with 9 bases between them. Germline CDR1 MNHEY, CDR2 SMNVEV (reference sequence). The CDR3 region has the DNA TGTGCCAGCAGTTATTTCTGGGACACTGAAGCTTTCTTT. Amino acids: CASSYFWDTEAFF.

The chain is built from TRBV6-6 and TRBJ2-5; 8 positions match TRBD2. Germline values: CDR1 MNHNY, CDR2 SVGAGI (reference sequence). The V gene end was trimmed by 2 bases and the J gene end by 0 bases; junction bases not matched to a gene: 2. This CDR3 is 15 amino acids long. The CDR3 sequence: CASSYPGGDQETQYF. The DNA for the CDR3 is TGTGCCAGCAGTTACCCCGGGGGGGACCAAGAGACCCAGTACTTC.

This sequence joins TRBV6-5 and TRBJ1-1, with D possibly being TRBD1 (5 bases). The CDR3 contains 12 residues. Trimming removed 2 bases at V and 10 bases at J, with 11 bases between. In germline, CDR1 is MNHEY, CDR2 SVGAGI. The CDR3, as DNA: TGTGCCAGCAGTTACAGGGGTTTAGGAGCTTTCTTT. Translated, it gives CASSYRGLGAFF.

This chain uses TRBV5-1 with TRBJ2-7, with D possibly TRBD1 on 6 matching bases. The CDR3 spans 14 residues. Trimming took off 4 bases at V and 2 bases at J, with 13 bases between the two ends. Germline V CDR1 and CDR2: SGHRS, YFSETQ. Written as DNA, the CDR3 is TGCGCCAGCAGCCCGGACAGAATAACCTACGAGCAGTACTTC. Translated, it gives CASSPDRITYEQYF.

This rearrangement joins TRBV5-1 to TRBJ2-1, with D perhaps matching TRBD1 (6 bases). V was trimmed by 5 bases and J by 5 bases, leaving 11 bases between them. The CDR3 is 13 amino acids. Germline values: CDR1 SGHRS, CDR2 YFSETQ. The CDR3 sequence: CASRQDSNNEQFF. CDR3 bases: TGCGCCAGCAGACAGGACAGTAACAATGAGCAGTTCTTC.